This T cell receptor beta chain is drawn from a study of early T cells in non-severe SARS-CoV-2 infection. Study as a whole: Chains stayed unpaired after sequencing of bulk RNA from unsorted whole blood. Study-level findings and limits: The VDJdb matching leaned toward anti-spike CD8 responses and overlooked private and CD4 specificities.

Individual cDNA molecules were tagged with unique molecular identifiers, the study reported. TCRdb re-called the 5' RACE reads with MiXCR, one entry per CDR3 protein. Of more than 35,000 distinct CDR3 sequences in the sample, 3% to 4% were seen once. The V end was cut by 2 bases, the J end by 0 bases, with 3 bases between. In germline, CDR1 is MNHEY, CDR2 SVGAGI. The CDR3 loop spans 13 amino acids. This clonotype showed up many times. Its target is not known. This sequence was found in an adult who was a healthcare worker with PCR-confirmed SARS-CoV-2 infection or an uninfected control (not recorded which). The chain joins TRBV6-5 to TRBJ2-3; D remains ambiguous. Sequenced: whole blood. In DNA form, the CDR3 reads TGTGCCAGCAGTTACGGAAGCACAGATACGCAGTATTTT. Its protein is CASSYGSTDTQYF.